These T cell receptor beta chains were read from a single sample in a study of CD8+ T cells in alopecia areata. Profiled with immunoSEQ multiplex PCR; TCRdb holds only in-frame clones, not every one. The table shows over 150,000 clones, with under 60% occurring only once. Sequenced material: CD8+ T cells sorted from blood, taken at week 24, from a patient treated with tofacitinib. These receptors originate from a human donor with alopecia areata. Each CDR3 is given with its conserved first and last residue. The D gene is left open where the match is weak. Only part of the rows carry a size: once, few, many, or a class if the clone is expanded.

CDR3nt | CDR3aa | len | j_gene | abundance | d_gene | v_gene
TGTGCCAGCAGCGAGAACTATGGCTACACCTTC | CASSENYGYTF | 11 | TRBJ1-2 | few | . | TRBV2
TGTGCCAGTCACGCTTCTCAGGGAGAAGGATATGGCTACACCTTC | CASHASQGEGYGYTF | 15 | TRBJ1-2 | . | . | TRBV5-6
TGTGCCAGCGCTCTAATAGGGGACGAAGAGACCCAGTACTTC | CASALIGDEETQYF | 14 | TRBJ2-5 | few | . | TRBV28
TGTGCCAGCAGTCCGGGACTCGGGGTGGGCGAGCAGTACTTC | CASSPGLGVGEQYF | 14 | TRBJ2-7 | few | . | TRBV5-6
TGTGCCAGCAGTTACGGACAAGTGAACACTGAAGCTTTCTTT | CASSYGQVNTEAFF | 14 | TRBJ1-1 | . | . | TRBV2
TGTGCCAGCAGTTTGGGGCTGAACACTGAAGCTTTCTTT | CASSLGLNTEAFF | 13 | TRBJ1-1 | . | . | TRBV27
TGTGCCAGCAGCCCAGTGGAGGGGGAGAATTCACCCCTCCACTTT | CASSPVEGENSPLHF | 15 | TRBJ1-6 | . | . | TRBV7-9
TGCGCCAGCAGCCACATAACAGGCGCCGGAAAAGCTTTCTTT | CASSHITGAGKAFF | 14 | TRBJ1-1 | . | . | TRBV4-1
TGTGCCAGTAGTATGAACACTGAAGCTTTCTTT | CASSMNTEAFF | 11 | TRBJ1-1 | . | . | TRBV19
TGTGCCTGTTACCCCCGGGACGGGGGCGACGAGCAGTACTTC | CACYPRDGGDEQYF | 14 | TRBJ2-7 | . | . | TRBV30
TGCGCCAGCAGCCAGCCCTCGCGGGATCAAGAGACCCAGTACTTC | CASSQPSRDQETQYF | 15 | TRBJ2-5 | few | . | TRBV4-1
TGTGCCAGCAGCCTCGGACAAAGCAATCAGCCCCAGCATTTT | CASSLGQSNQPQHF | 14 | TRBJ1-5 | few | . | TRBV6-5
TGCAGCGGTGCAAGCACTGAAGCTTTCTTT | CSGASTEAFF | 10 | TRBJ1-1 | . | . | TRBV29-1
TGCGCCACCGCAGCTAATAGCAATCAGCCCCAGCATTTT | CATAANSNQPQHF | 13 | TRBJ1-5 | few | . | TRBV5-1
TGTGCCAGCAGTGAAGATGTGCAGGCGGGGGAGCTGTTTTTT | CASSEDVQAGELFF | 14 | TRBJ2-2 | . | . | TRBV2
TGTGCCAGCAGCAGGAGGAAGAACACTGAAGCTTTCTTT | CASSRRKNTEAFF | 13 | TRBJ1-1 | once | . | TRBV6-6
TGTGCCAGCAGCGTAACCGGGACTAGCGCCACAGATACGCAGTATTTT | CASSVTGTSATDTQYF | 16 | TRBJ2-3 | . | TRBD2 | TRBV7-9
TGTGCCAGCAGTTTGCAGGGGCCGGATTCACCCCTCCACTTT | CASSLQGPDSPLHF | 14 | TRBJ1-6 | . | . | TRBV27
TGTGCCAGCAGCCCGGGGAGCGCTGAAGCTTTCTTT | CASSPGSAEAFF | 12 | TRBJ1-1 | . | . | TRBV7-9
TGTGCCAGTAGTATTGCCGGGACAGAGCGTACTAGCAATCAGCCCCAGCATTTT | CASSIAGTERTSNQPQHF | 18 | TRBJ1-5 | once | TRBD1 | TRBV19
TGCAGCGTTGGCGGGCTAGTCGACGAGCAGTACTTC | CSVGGLVDEQYF | 12 | TRBJ2-7 | . | . | TRBV29-1
TGTGCCAGCAGACAGACAGGGGGCATTACTGAAGCTTTCTTT | CASRQTGGITEAFF | 14 | TRBJ1-1 | once | TRBD1 | TRBV6-5
TGTGCCAGCTCACCGAGGACAGGGTACGAGCAGTACTTC | CASSPRTGYEQYF | 13 | TRBJ2-7 | . | TRBD1 | TRBV18
TGTGCCAGCAGCTTGGGGAGGGGCGAGCAGTACTTC | CASSLGRGEQYF | 12 | TRBJ2-7 | . | . | TRBV5-6
TGTGCCAGCAGCTCGGGACTAGCGGGGGGCGAGACCCAGTACTTC | CASSSGLAGGETQYF | 15 | TRBJ2-5 | . | TRBD2 | TRBV11-2
TGTGCCAGCAGGCTTAAGGGGGCGCCGAACACTGAAGCTTTCTTT | CASRLKGAPNTEAFF | 15 | TRBJ1-1 | . | TRBD1 | TRBV6-5
TGTGCCAGCAGCGCCGCGGGGAAGCGGCACCCAACAGATACGCAGTATTTT | CASSAAGKRHPTDTQYF | 17 | TRBJ2-3 | . | . | TRBV7-3
TGTGCCAGCAGTACCAAACAGGGGGGCACTGAAGCTTTCTTT | CASSTKQGGTEAFF | 14 | TRBJ1-1 | . | TRBD1 | TRBV27
TGTGCCAGCAGTGAAGGACCCCAGGGATCGGAAGCTTTCTTT | CASSEGPQGSEAFF | 14 | TRBJ1-1 | . | . | TRBV2
TGTGCCAGCAGCTTATCAGGATCGACAGATACGCAGTATTTT | CASSLSGSTDTQYF | 14 | TRBJ2-3 | . | . | TRBV7-2
TGCAGCGTTGAAGGGGGGACGTACACAGATACGCAGTATTTT | CSVEGGTYTDTQYF | 14 | TRBJ2-3 | . | . | TRBV29-1
TGTGCCAGCAGCTCCCCAGGGACAGGGAACTACGAGCAGTACTTC | CASSSPGTGNYEQYF | 15 | TRBJ2-7 | few | TRBD1 | TRBV7-9
TGCGCCAGCAGCCAAGGAGACACTGAAGCTTTCTTT | CASSQGDTEAFF | 12 | TRBJ1-1 | . | . | TRBV4-1
TGTGCCGCCGGGACTAGCGGGGGGGCGAACACCGGGGAGCTGTTTTTT | CAAGTSGGANTGELFF | 16 | TRBJ2-2 | . | TRBD2 | TRBV27
TGTGCCAGCAGCCAAGCCCGGGTAGCGGGGCTAAACACCGGGGAGCTGTTTTTT | CASSQARVAGLNTGELFF | 18 | TRBJ2-2 | . | TRBD2 | TRBV4-2
TGTGCCAGCAGAGGGGCTAGTTACCCAGATACGCAGTATTTT | CASRGASYPDTQYF | 14 | TRBJ2-3 | . | . | TRBV13
TGCGCCAGCAGCTTTCGATACGTCGTTGGGGACAGGGGGAACACCGGGGAGCTGTTTTTT | CASSFRYVVGDRGNTGELFF | 20 | TRBJ2-2 | . | TRBD1 | TRBV5-1
TGTGCCAGCATGACGCCACCCTATGGCTACACCTTC | CASMTPPYGYTF | 12 | TRBJ1-2 | . | . | TRBV7-9
TGTGCCAGCAGTTACGAGACTAGGATCGGGAATGAGCAGTTCTTC | CASSYETRIGNEQFF | 15 | TRBJ2-1 | . | . | TRBV6-6
TGTGCCAGCAGCTACCAGGAAAAACTGTTTTTT | CASSYQEKLFF | 11 | TRBJ1-4 | . | . | TRBV7-9
TGTGCCATCCGTTCGGGGAACACTGAAGCTTTCTTT | CAIRSGNTEAFF | 12 | TRBJ1-1 | . | . | TRBV10-3